This T cell receptor (beta chain) was sequenced during a study of long-term antiretroviral therapy in people with HIV. The libraries were made with immunoSEQ v3.0 at survey level. Per sample, sequencing targeted roughly 35,000-55,000 T-cell genomes. Using immunoSEQ multiplex PCR, the repertoire was profiled, and TCRdb retains in-frame clones only, with some absent. The profile shows roughly 12,000 clones, 80% to 85% of them singletons. Trimming took off 11 bases at V and 6 bases at J, with 20 bases between the two ends. Germline values: CDR1 MDHEN, CDR2 SYDVKM. The CDR3 is made up of 13 amino acids. By proportion, this clone is medium-sized.

This chain links TRBV28 with TRBJ2-7, with D possibly being TRBD2 (7 bases). The origin of this receptor is a man aged 35-49 years with HIV. Source: unsorted PBMCs, taken 1.2 years after starting antiretroviral therapy. This CDR3 reads CAQGNREGTEQYF. CDR3 nucleotides: TGTGCCCAGGGGAACAGGGAGGGGACCGAGCAGTACTTC.